These 21 T cell receptor beta chains were sequenced from one sample in a study of blood T cell repertoires in COVID-19. The method was immunoSEQ multiplex PCR; TCRdb's version includes in-frame clones alone and lacks a portion of them. The sample yields about 260,000 clones, 88% seen once. Source material: peripheral blood. These receptors originate from a human donor in a cohort sampled during active COVID-19.

The chain couples TRBV10-3 to TRBJ1-1, with 7 bases fitting TRBD1. This CDR3 region has 13 residues. Germline loops: CDR1 ENHRY, CDR2 SYGVKD. Trimming took 6 bases from V and 6 from J; bases not matched to a gene: 7. CDR3 sequence reads: CAIREQGSSEAFF. The CDR3 bases are TGTGCCATCAGAGAACAGGGGAGTTCTGAAGCTTTCTTT.

Only one count was recorded for this clone. The genes are TRBV24-1 and TRBJ1-2, with 9 nucleotides matching TRBD1. Germline V gene data show CDR1 as KGHDR and CDR2 as SFDVKD. The CDR3 runs 15 residues. V shed 7 bases and J 5 bases; nucleotides not matched to a gene: 10. The CDR3 protein is CATSPGQGFVYGYTF. CDR3 nucleotides: TGTGCCACCAGCCCGGGACAGGGTTTCGTGTATGGCTACACCTTC.

This chain links TRBV6-4 with TRBJ2-2; D might be TRBD2 (6 bases). CDR3 length: 14 residues. V dropped 3 bases and J dropped 5 bases, with 10 bases sitting between them. Germline CDR1 is MRHNA and CDR2 is SNTAGT. CDR3 sequence (DNA): TGTGCCAGCAGTGAACGGGGACTGACCGGGGAGCTGTTTTTT. Translating gives CASSERGLTGELFF.

The rearrangement uses TRBV7-9 and TRBJ2-7; TRBD1 is a possible D gene (6 bases). This CDR3 comprises 13 residues. Germline V CDR1 and CDR2: SEHNR, FQNEAQ (reference sequence). The ends were cut back, 5 bases at V and 3 bases at J, with 11 bases in the middle. The CDR3 sequence is CASSPPGDYEQYF. CDR3 coding DNA: TGTGCCAGCAGCCCCCCAGGGGACTACGAGCAGTACTTC.

The chain has TRBV19 and TRBJ2-7, with TRBD1 matching 7 bases. The ends lost 4 bases at V and 1 base at J; junction bases unmatched: 7. This CDR3 has 15 amino acids. The germline gives CDR1 LNHDA, CDR2 SQIVND (reference sequence). The CDR3 here is CASSTEGAHSYEQYF. The DNA for the CDR3 is TGTGCCAGTAGTACCGAGGGGGCCCATTCCTACGAGCAGTACTTC.

This chain joins TRBV6-6 and TRBJ1-2, with D possibly being TRBD1 (6 bases). CDR3 length: 15 amino acids. Per the germline V gene, CDR1 is MNHNY and CDR2 is SVGAGI (reference sequence). V gave up 2 bases and J gave up 0 bases, with 10 bases separating them. The CDR3: CASSYPGASNYGYTF. CDR3 nucleotide sequence: TGTGCCAGCAGTTACCCAGGGGCATCTAACTATGGCTACACCTTC.

This chain joins TRBV6-5 and TRBJ2-7; 8 nucleotides align to TRBD1. Germline trimming cut 6 bases from V and 5 bases from J; bases unmatched to any gene: 9. Germline values: CDR1 MNHEY, CDR2 SVGAGI. This CDR3 has 14 residues. The CDR3 is CASSEETGVDEQYF. The CDR3, as DNA: TGTGCCAGCAGCGAGGAGACAGGGGTTGACGAGCAGTACTTC.

The rearrangement links TRBV5-1 to TRBJ2-1; 12 positions agree with TRBD2. The CDR3 extends over 18 amino acids. V lost 1 base and J lost 5; bases outside the gene matches: 10. Looked up from germline, CDR1 is SGHRS and CDR2 is YFSETQ. In nucleotides, the CDR3 is TGCGCCAGCAGCTTGAGGACACCTAGCGGGAGGGCAAACAATGAGCAGTTCTTC. Amino acids: CASSLRTPSGRANNEQFF.

This sequence joins TRBV5-6 and TRBJ2-2; unclear D gene. V was cut by 2 bases and J by 5 bases, with 7 bases left in between. Germline CDR1 SGHDT, CDR2 YYEEEE. The CDR3 is 13 amino acids. Here the CDR3 reads CASSFFRTGELFF. Written as DNA, the CDR3 is TGTGCCAGCAGCTTTTTCCGGACCGGGGAGCTGTTTTTT.

The V call is TRBV11-2, the J call TRBJ2-1; TRBD1 matches 8 bases. Unmatched junction bases numbered 5, after V lost 5 bases and J lost 2 bases. The CDR3 is made up of 15 amino acids. Germline V gene sequence: CDR1 SGHAT, CDR2 FQNNGV. The CDR3 sequence is CASSRDRGPYNEQFF. CDR3 in DNA: TGTGCCAGCAGCCGAGACAGGGGCCCCTACAATGAGCAGTTCTTC. Filled out from reference TRBV11-2 and TRBJ2-1, the complete variable domain reads EAGVAQSPRYKIIEKRQSVAFWCNPISGHATLYWYQQILGQGPKLLIQFQNNGVVDDSQLPKDRFSAERLKGVDSTLKIQPAKLEDSAVYLCASSRDRGPYNEQFFGPGTRLTVL.

The chain has TRBV19 and TRBJ1-5; 9 bases are shared with TRBD1. The CDR3 contains 17 residues. The trim removed 4 bases at V and 5 bases at J, leaving 12 bases unmatched. Per germline, CDR1 LNHDA and CDR2 SQIVND (reference sequence). The CDR3 protein is CASSTVQATGGHQPQHF. The CDR3 DNA reads TGTGCCAGTAGTACGGTTCAAGCGACAGGGGGGCATCAGCCCCAGCATTTT.

The chain combines TRBV19 with TRBJ2-7; TRBD1 matches at 8 bases. CDR1 LNHDA and CDR2 SQIVND come from the germline V gene (reference sequence). V lost 5 bases and J lost 3; bases outside the gene matches: 9. The CDR3 consists of 15 residues. Here the CDR3 reads CASSPQTGTGYEQYF. The CDR3 bases are TGTGCCAGTAGTCCCCAAACCGGGACAGGCTACGAGCAGTACTTC.

The rearrangement uses TRBV18 and TRBJ2-7; 10 bases line up with TRBD1. CDR1 and CDR2 (germline): KGHSH, LQKENI. The CDR3 contains 17 residues. The V gene end was trimmed by 4 bases and the J gene end by 4 bases; junction bases not matched to a gene: 13. The DNA for the CDR3 is TGTGCCAGCTCACTCTCGGGACAGGGGTTCTTACCATACGAGCAGTACTTC. Encoded protein: CASSLSGQGFLPYEQYF.

The chain combines TRBV28 with TRBJ1-5; 9 positions match TRBD1. J lost 7 bases, V lost 1 base, and 8 bases had no gene match. CDR1 and CDR2 from the germline V gene are MDHEN and SYDVKM. This CDR3 is built from 16 residues. Here the CDR3 reads CASSLFTGGKGQPQHF. The DNA for the CDR3 is TGTGCCAGCAGTTTATTTACAGGGGGCAAGGGGCAGCCCCAGCATTTT.

The chain carries TRBV24-1 and TRBJ2-7; D not resolved. The germline V gene encodes CDR1 KGHDR and CDR2 SFDVKD. V was clipped by 4 bases and J by 3 bases, with 12 bases between them. The CDR3 covers 14 residues. CDR3 in amino acids: CATSDPRRNYEQYF. The DNA of the CDR3 is TGTGCCACCAGTGACCCACGGCGGAACTACGAGCAGTACTTC.

The chain uses TRBV28 and TRBJ1-5, with D unclear. CDR1 and CDR2 (germline): MDHEN, SYDVKM. V was trimmed by 10 bases and J by 0 bases, leaving 16 bases between them. CDR3 length: 15 residues. CDR3 residues: CATHRSDYSNQPQHF. CDR3 sequence (DNA): TGTGCCACCCATCGATCGGACTATAGCAATCAGCCCCAGCATTTT.

The rearrangement joins TRBV10-2 to TRBJ2-1; 7 bases are a match to TRBD1. Germline loops: CDR1 WSHSY, CDR2 SAAADI. The junction had 13 bases not matched to a gene; V was cut back by 3 bases and J by 8 bases. This CDR3 region has 16 residues. CDR3 loop: CASSDPSRQGEDEQFF. In nucleotides, the CDR3 is TGCGCCAGCAGTGACCCCTCTAGACAGGGTGAGGATGAGCAGTTCTTC.

This chain uses TRBV5-5 with TRBJ2-7; 13 bases fit TRBD2. V was pared by 5 bases and J by 5 bases, with 10 bases of the junction left unmatched. Germline V CDR1 and CDR2: SGHKS, YYEKEE (reference sequence). The CDR3 covers 16 residues. The CDR3 loop reads CASRLTLAGGNNEQYF. In DNA form, the CDR3 reads TGTGCCAGCAGGTTGACACTAGCGGGAGGGAATAACGAGCAGTACTTC.

The gene calls are TRBV11-2 and TRBJ2-7; 7 bases map to TRBD1. Losses at the gene ends were 4 bases for V and 6 bases for J; bases not matched to a gene: 6. The germline gives CDR1 SGHAT, CDR2 FQNNGV. The CDR3 extends over 13 amino acids. The CDR3 region is CASSSTGLVEQYF. DNA for the CDR3: TGTGCCAGCAGCTCGACAGGGTTGGTCGAGCAGTACTTC.

The chain has TRBV19 and TRBJ1-5, with D tentatively TRBD1 (5 bases). This CDR3 is 13 amino acids long. The V end was cut by 7 bases, the J end by 5 bases, with 12 bases between. Germline assignment: CDR1 LNHDA and CDR2 SQIVND (reference sequence). In DNA form, the CDR3 reads TGTGCCAGTACCAGGGCTTGGGATCAGCCCCAGCATTTT. Protein product: CASTRAWDQPQHF.

J is TRBJ2-2 and V is TRBV25-1; 7 bases are shared with TRBD1. J gave up 3 bases and V 5 bases, and 9 bases lay outside the gene matches. The CDR3 sequence is 16 residues long. Germline V gene lookup returns CDR1 MGHDK and CDR2 SYGVNS. The CDR3 coding sequence is TGTGCCAGCAGTAAACGACAGGGTTGGGACACCGGGGAGCTGTTTTTT. This codes for CASSKRQGWDTGELFF.